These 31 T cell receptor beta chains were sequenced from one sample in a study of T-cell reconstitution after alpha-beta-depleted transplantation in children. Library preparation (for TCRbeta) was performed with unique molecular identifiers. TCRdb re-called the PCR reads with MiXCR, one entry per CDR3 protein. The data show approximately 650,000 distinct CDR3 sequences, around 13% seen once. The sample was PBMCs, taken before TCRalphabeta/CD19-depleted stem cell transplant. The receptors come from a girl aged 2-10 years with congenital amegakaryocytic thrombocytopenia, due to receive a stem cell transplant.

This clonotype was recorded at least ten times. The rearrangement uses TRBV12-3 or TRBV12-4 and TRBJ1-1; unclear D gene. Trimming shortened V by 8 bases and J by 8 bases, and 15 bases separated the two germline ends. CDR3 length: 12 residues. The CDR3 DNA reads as TGTGCCAGCCGGCCGACCGCGAACGAAGCTTTCTTT. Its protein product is CASRPTANEAFF.

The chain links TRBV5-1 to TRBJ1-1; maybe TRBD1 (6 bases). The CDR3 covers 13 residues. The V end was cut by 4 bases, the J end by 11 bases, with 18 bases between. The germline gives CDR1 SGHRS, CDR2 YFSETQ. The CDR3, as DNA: TGCGCCAGCAGCCCAATGGGCGCAGGGGTGGCTTTCTTT. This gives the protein CASSPMGAGVAFF.

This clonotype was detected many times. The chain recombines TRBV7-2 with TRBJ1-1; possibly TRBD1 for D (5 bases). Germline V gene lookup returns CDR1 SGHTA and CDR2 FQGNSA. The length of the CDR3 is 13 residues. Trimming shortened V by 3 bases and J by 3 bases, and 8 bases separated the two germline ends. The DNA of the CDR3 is TGTGCCAGCAGCTTCCCGGGACACACTGAAGCTTTCTTT. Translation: CASSFPGHTEAFF.

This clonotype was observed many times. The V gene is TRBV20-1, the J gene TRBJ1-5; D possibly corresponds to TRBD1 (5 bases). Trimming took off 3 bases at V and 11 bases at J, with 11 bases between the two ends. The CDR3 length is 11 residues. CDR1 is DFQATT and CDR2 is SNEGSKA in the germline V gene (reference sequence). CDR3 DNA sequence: TGCAGTGCTAGCAAGGGGTCGACCCAGCATTTT. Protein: CSASKGSTQHF.

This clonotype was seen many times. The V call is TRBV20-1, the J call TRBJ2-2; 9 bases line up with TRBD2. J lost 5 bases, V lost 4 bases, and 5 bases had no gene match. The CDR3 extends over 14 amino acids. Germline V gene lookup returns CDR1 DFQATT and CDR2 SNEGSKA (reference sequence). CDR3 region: CSANLAGRTGELFF. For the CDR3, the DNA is TGCAGTGCTAATCTAGCGGGAAGAACCGGGGAGCTGTTTTTT.

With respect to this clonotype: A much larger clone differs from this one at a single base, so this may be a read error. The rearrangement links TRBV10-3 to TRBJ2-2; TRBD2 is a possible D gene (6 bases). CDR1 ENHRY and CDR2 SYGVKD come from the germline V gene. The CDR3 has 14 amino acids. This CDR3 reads CAIKGGANTGELSF. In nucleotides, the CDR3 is TGTGCCATCAAGGGCGGGGCTAACACCGGGGAGCTGTCTTTT.

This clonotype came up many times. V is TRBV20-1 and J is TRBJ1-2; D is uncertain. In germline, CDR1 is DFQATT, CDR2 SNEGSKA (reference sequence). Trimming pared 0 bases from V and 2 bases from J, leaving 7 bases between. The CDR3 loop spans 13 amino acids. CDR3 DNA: TGCAGTGCTAGAGATGGGGAGAACTATGGCTACACCTTC. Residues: CSARDGENYGYTF.

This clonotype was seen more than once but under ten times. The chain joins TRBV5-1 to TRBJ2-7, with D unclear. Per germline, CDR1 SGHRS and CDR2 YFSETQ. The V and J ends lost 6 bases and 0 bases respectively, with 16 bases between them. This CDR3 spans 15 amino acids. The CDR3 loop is CASTRSASDSYEQYF. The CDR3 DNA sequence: TGCGCCAGCACCCGGTCCGCTTCTGACTCCTACGAGCAGTACTTC. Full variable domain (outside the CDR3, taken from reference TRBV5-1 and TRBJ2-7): KAGVTQTPRYLIKTRGQQVTLSCSPISGHRSVSWYQQTPGQGLQFLFEYFSETQRNKGNFPGRFSGRQFSNSRSEMNVSTLELGDSALYLCASTRSASDSYEQYFGPGTRLTVT.

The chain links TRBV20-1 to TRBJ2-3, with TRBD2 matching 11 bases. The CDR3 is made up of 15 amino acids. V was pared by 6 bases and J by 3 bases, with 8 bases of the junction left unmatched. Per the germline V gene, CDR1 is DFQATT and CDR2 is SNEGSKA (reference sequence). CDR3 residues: CSASTSGTATDTQYF. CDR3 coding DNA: TGCAGTGCGTCGACTAGCGGGACCGCTACAGATACGCAGTATTTT.

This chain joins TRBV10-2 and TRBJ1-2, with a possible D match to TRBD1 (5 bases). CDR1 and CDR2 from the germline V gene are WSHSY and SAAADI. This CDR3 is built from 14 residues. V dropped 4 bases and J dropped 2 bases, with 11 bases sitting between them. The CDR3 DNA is TGCGCCAGCAGTGCGACAGTCGCCAACTATGGCTACACCTTC. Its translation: CASSATVANYGYTF.

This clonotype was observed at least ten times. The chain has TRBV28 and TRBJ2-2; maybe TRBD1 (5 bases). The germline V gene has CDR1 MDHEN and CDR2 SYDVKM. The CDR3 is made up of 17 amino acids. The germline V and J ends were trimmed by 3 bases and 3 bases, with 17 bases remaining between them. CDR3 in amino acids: CASSFLQDPLYTGELFF. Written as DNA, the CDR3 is TGTGCCAGCAGTTTCCTACAGGATCCCCTTTACACCGGGGAGCTGTTTTTT.

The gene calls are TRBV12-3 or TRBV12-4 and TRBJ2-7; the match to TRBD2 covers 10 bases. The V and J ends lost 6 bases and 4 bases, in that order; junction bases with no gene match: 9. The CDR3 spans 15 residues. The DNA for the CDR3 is TGTGCCAGCAGCCAAAGACTAGCGGGTAAATACGAGCAGTACTTC. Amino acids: CASSQRLAGKYEQYF.

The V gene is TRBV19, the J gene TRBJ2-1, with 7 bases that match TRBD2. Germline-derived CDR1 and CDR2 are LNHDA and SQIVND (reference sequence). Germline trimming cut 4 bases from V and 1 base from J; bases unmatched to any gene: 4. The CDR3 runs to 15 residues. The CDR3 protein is CASSTILASYNEQFF. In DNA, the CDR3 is TGTGCCAGTAGTACGATACTAGCGTCCTACAATGAGCAGTTCTTC.

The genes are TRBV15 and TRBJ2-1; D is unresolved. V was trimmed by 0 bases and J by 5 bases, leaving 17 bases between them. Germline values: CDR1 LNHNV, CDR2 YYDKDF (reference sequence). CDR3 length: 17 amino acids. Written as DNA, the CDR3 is TGTGCCACCAGCAGAGAAGCCAGGATTGGCCGAAACAATGAGCAGTTCTTC. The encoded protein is CATSREARIGRNNEQFF.

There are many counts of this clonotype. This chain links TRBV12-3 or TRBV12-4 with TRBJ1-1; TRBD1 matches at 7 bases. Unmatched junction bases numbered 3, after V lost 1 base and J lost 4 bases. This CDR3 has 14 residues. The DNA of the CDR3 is TGTGCCAGCAGTTTAGGGCCAGGGGGCACTGAAGCTTTCTTT. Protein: CASSLGPGGTEAFF.

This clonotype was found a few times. The CDR3: CASSLGVGFPAGEETQYF. In nucleotides, the CDR3 is TGCGCCAGCAGCTTGGGTGTCGGATTTCCAGCGGGAGAGGAGACCCAGTACTTC. V and J are TRBV5-1 and TRBJ2-5, with TRBD2 identical over 8 bases. V shed 0 bases and J 5 bases; nucleotides not matched to a gene: 15. Germline V gene sequence: CDR1 SGHRS, CDR2 YFSETQ. The CDR3 is made up of 18 amino acids.

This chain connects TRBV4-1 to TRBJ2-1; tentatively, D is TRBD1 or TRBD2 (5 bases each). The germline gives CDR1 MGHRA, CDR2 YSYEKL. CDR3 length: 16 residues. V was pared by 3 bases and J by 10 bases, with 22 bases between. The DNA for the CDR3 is TGCGCCAGCAGCCAGTCGCCAGGGACGTTTCTGTCGGAGCAGTTCTTC. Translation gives CASSQSPGTFLSEQFF.

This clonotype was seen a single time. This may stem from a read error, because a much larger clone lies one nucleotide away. The CDR3 coding sequence is TGTGCCAGCAGCTTTTTCGGCGGCAATGATCAGTTCTTC. Residues: CASSFFGGNDQFF. The V call is TRBV7-9, the J call TRBJ2-1; D is unresolved. This CDR3 is 13 amino acids long. Germline values: CDR1 SEHNR, CDR2 FQNEAQ (reference sequence).

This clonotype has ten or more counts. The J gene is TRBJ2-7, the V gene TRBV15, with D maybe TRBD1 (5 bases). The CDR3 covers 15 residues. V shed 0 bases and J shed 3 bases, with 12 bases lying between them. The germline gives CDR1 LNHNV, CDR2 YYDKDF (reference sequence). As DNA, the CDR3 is TGTGCCACCAGCAGAGATCAGACCAGGGACTACGAGCAGTACTTC. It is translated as CATSRDQTRDYEQYF.

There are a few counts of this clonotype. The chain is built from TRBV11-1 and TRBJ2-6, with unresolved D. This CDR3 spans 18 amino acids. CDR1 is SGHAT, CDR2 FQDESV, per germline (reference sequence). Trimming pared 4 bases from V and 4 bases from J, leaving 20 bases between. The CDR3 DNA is TGTGCCAGCAGCTGGATTATTAGTGTATGGGCGGGGGCCAACGTCCTGACTTTC. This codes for CASSWIISVWAGANVLTF.

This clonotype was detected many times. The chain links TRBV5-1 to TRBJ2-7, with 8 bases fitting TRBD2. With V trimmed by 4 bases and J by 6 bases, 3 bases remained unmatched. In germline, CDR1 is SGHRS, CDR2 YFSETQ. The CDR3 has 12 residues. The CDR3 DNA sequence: TGCGCCAGCAGCACTGGGACTAGCGAGCAGTACTTC. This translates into CASSTGTSEQYF. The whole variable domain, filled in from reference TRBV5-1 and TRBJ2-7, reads KAGVTQTPRYLIKTRGQQVTLSCSPISGHRSVSWYQQTPGQGLQFLFEYFSETQRNKGNFPGRFSGRQFSNSRSEMNVSTLELGDSALYLCASSTGTSEQYFGPGTRLTVT.

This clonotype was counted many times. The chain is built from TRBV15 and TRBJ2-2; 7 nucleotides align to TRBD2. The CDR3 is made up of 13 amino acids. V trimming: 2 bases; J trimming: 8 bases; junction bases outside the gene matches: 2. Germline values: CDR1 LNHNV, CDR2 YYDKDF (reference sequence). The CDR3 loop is CATSRREAGELFF. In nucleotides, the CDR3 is TGTGCCACCAGCAGACGGGAGGCGGGGGAGCTGTTTTTT.

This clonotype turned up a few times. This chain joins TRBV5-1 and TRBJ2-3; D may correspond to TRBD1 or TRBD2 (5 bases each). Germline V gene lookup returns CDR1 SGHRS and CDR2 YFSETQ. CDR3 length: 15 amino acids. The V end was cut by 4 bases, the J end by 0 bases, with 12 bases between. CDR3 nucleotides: TGCGCCAGCAGCGTGGGACCGAGTAGCACAGATACGCAGTATTTT. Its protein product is CASSVGPSSTDTQYF. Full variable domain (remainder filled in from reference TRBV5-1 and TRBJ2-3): KAGVTQTPRYLIKTRGQQVTLSCSPISGHRSVSWYQQTPGQGLQFLFEYFSETQRNKGNFPGRFSGRQFSNSRSEMNVSTLELGDSALYLCASSVGPSSTDTQYFGPGTRLTVL.

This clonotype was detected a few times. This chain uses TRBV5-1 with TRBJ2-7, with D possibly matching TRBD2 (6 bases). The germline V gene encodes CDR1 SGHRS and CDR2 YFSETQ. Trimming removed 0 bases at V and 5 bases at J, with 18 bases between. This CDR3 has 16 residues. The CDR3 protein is CASSLAPGETGHEQYF. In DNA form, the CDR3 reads TGCGCCAGCAGCTTGGCACCGGGAGAGACGGGCCACGAGCAGTACTTC.

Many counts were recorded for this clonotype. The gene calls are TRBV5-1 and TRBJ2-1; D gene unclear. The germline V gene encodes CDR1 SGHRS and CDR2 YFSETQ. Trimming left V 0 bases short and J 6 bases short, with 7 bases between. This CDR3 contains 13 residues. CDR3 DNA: TGCGCCAGCAGCTTGGGAAGTCCCAATGAGCAGTTCTTC. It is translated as CASSLGSPNEQFF.

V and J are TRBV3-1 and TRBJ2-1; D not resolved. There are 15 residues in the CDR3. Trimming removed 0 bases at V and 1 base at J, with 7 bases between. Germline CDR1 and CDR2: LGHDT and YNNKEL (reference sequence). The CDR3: CASSQELRSYNEQFF. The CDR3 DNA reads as TGTGCCAGCAGCCAAGAACTTCGATCCTACAATGAGCAGTTCTTC.

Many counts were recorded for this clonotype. The chain's CDR3 is CASSRQGTKETQYF. The CDR3 nucleotides are TGTGCCAGCAGCCGCCAGGGTACTAAAGAGACCCAGTACTTC. The chain recombines TRBV3-1 with TRBJ2-5, with D maybe TRBD1 (5 bases). Trimming took 4 bases from V and 3 from J, leaving 12 bases between them. This CDR3 comprises 14 residues. The germline gives CDR1 LGHDT, CDR2 YNNKEL (reference sequence).

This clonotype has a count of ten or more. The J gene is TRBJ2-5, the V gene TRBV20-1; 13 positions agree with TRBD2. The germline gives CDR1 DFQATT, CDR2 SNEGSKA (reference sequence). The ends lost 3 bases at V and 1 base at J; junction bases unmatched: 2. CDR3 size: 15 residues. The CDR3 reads CSARGLAGLQETQYF. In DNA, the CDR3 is TGCAGTGCTAGGGGACTAGCGGGACTCCAAGAGACCCAGTACTTC.

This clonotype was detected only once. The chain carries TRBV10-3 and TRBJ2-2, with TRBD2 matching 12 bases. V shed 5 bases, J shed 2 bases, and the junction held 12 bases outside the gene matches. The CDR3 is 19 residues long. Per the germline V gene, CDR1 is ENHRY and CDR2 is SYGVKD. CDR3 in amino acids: CAISFLRLAGVNNTGELFF. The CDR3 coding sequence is TGTGCCATCAGTTTTTTACGACTAGCGGGAGTTAACAACACCGGGGAGCTGTTTTTT.

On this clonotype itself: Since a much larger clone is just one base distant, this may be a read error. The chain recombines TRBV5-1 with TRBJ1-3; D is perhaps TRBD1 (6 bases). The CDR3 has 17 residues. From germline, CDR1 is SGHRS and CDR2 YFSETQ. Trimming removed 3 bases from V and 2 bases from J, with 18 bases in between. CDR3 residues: CASSSDGTGRPGNTIYF. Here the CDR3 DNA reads TGCGCCAGCAGCTCGGATGGCACAGGGAGGCCTGGAAACACCATATATTTT.

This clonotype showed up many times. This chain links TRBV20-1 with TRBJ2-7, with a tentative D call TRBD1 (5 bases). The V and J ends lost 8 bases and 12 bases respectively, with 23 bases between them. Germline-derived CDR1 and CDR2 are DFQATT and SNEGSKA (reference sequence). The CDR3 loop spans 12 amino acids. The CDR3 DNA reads TGCAGTATCCTGGACACCGGCGCTAAGCGGTACTTC. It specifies CSILDTGAKRYF.